Listed below are T cell receptor beta chains from one sample, sequenced in a study of T cell responses to AZD1222 COVID-19 vaccine. Data came from immunoSEQ multiplex PCR; TCRdb stores just in-frame clones and leaves some out. The table lists approximately 130,000 clones, 90% to 95% of them singletons. Sequenced here: peripheral blood, sampled on day 0 of AZD1222 vaccination. The receptors were gathered from an adult in good health. The CDR3 runs from the conserved cysteine through the conserved F or W. Fields, in order: clone size, J gene, V gene, D gene, CDR3 DNA, CDR3 protein. The D gene is left open where the match is weak. Clone size is not always given. Where it is, it says once, few, many or a class for expanded clones.

>NA|TRBJ2-6|TRBV19|TRBD1
TGTGCCAGTATGACAGGGGGCTCTGGGGCCAACGTCCTGACTTTC
CASMTGGSGANVLTF
>NA|TRBJ2-3|TRBV5-6|NA
TGTGCCAGCAGCTTGATCCGGATTAGTCAGGGAAGAACAGATACGCAGTATTTT
CASSLIRISQGRTDTQYF
>NA|TRBJ1-6|TRBV28|TRBD1
TGTGCCAGCAGGGGACAGGGGGCCAATAATTCACCCCTCCACTTT
CASRGQGANNSPLHF
>NA|TRBJ2-7|TRBV5-1|TRBD1
TGCGCCAGCAGCCCGGGACAGCGCCACTCCTACGAGCAGTACTTC
CASSPGQRHSYEQYF
>NA|TRBJ1-5|TRBV7-2|NA
TGTGCCAGCAGCTTAAGTGGACAGAGCAATCAGCCCCAGCATTTT
CASSLSGQSNQPQHF
>NA|TRBJ1-1|TRBV12-3/TRBV12-4|NA
TGTGCCAGCTTGGTAGAGCTCGAAGCTTTCTTT
CASLVELEAFF
>NA|TRBJ2-3|TRBV10-3|TRBD1
TGTGCCATCAGTGTGACAGGGGGAACAGATACGCAGTATTTT
CAISVTGGTDTQYF
>NA|TRBJ1-6|TRBV7-9|NA
TGTGCCAGCAGCAGAGCCGGCTCCTATAATTCACCCCTCCACTTT
CASSRAGSYNSPLHF
>NA|TRBJ1-2|TRBV28|NA
TGTGCCAGCAGTTTAGCAGGGGATGGCTATGGCTACACCTTC
CASSLAGDGYGYTF
>NA|TRBJ2-6|TRBV2|NA
TGTGCCAGCAGTTTGGAGCGCTCTGGGGCCAACGTCCTGACTTTC
CASSLERSGANVLTF
>NA|TRBJ2-3|TRBV29-1|NA
TGCAGCGCAACGGGACTTCGCACAGATACGCAGTATTTT
CSATGLRTDTQYF
>once|TRBJ1-2|TRBV27|NA
TGTGCCAGCAGTTTAGGACAGTCCTATGGCTACACCTTC
CASSLGQSYGYTF
>NA|TRBJ1-3|TRBV5-1|TRBD1
TGCGCCAGCAGCGCGACAGGGAATGGAAACACCATATATTTT
CASSATGNGNTIYF
>NA|TRBJ2-5|TRBV25-1|NA
TGTGCCAGCAGTCTAGCGATGGGGAGCCAGTACTTC
CASSLAMGSQYF
>NA|TRBJ1-4|TRBV6-2/TRBV6-3|NA
TGTGCCAGCAGTTACTCCCGGGACAACTCCGAAAAACTGTTTTTT
CASSYSRDNSEKLFF
>NA|TRBJ2-1|TRBV18|NA
TGTGCCAGCTCACGGCCCGGGGCCAAGGAGCAGTTCTTC
CASSRPGAKEQFF
>NA|TRBJ1-2|TRBV28|TRBD1
TGTGCCAGCAGTTCGGGACAGGGTGTCTATGGCTACACCTTC
CASSSGQGVYGYTF
>NA|TRBJ1-1|TRBV29-1|TRBD1
TGCAGCGTGTCTGACAGGGGGCGAAGGAACACTGAAGCTTTCTTT
CSVSDRGRRNTEAFF
>NA|TRBJ2-2|TRBV25-1|TRBD2
TGTGCCAGCAGTCTAGCGGGAGGGAACACCGGGGAGCTGTTTTTT
CASSLAGGNTGELFF
>NA|TRBJ2-3|TRBV6-1|TRBD2
TGTGCCAGCAGTGAGAGACCGGGACTAGGGGTTCAAGATACGCAGTATTTT
CASSERPGLGVQDTQYF
>NA|TRBJ1-1|TRBV30|NA
TGTGCCTGGAGTCGTGGAGGGGCTAGGGCTGAAGCTTTCTTT
CAWSRGGARAEAFF
>NA|TRBJ1-2|TRBV28|TRBD1
TGTGCCAGCAGTCACAGGGGAGGTGGCTACACCTTC
CASSHRGGGYTF
>NA|TRBJ2-4|TRBV6-5|TRBD1
TGTGCCAGCAGGCTGGACAGGGGGGATCACATTCAGTACTTC
CASRLDRGDHIQYF
>few|TRBJ2-1|TRBV27|TRBD2
TGTGCCAGCAGGGTTGGAGCGGGGGGAACCTACAATGAGCAGTTCTTC
CASRVGAGGTYNEQFF
>NA|TRBJ2-2|TRBV7-7|TRBD2
TGTGCTAGCAGCCGGAGACTAGCGGGAGAGGTTGCCGGGGAGCTGTTTTTT
CASSRRLAGEVAGELFF
>NA|TRBJ2-1|TRBV5-1|TRBD2
TGCGCCAGCAGCCGGACTAGCGGGATCCCCCCTGAGCAGTTCTTC
CASSRTSGIPPEQFF
>NA|TRBJ1-1|TRBV12-3/TRBV12-4|NA
TGTGCCAGCAGTTTCGCAGGGGACACTGAAGCTTTCTTT
CASSFAGDTEAFF
>NA|TRBJ1-1|TRBV3-1/TRBV3-2|NA
TGTGCCAGCAGCCAAGGGCGCACTGAAGCTTTCTTT
CASSQGRTEAFF
>once|TRBJ2-7|TRBV28|NA
TGTGCCAGCAGTTTGGGAGCCTACGAGCAGTACTTC
CASSLGAYEQYF
>NA|TRBJ2-6|TRBV27|NA
TGTGCCAGCAAAGACTCTGGGGCCAACGTCCTGACTTTC
CASKDSGANVLTF
>NA|TRBJ2-1|TRBV2|NA
TGTGCCAGCAGTGACCAGGGTTACCGCTACAATGAGCAGTTCTTC
CASSDQGYRYNEQFF
>NA|TRBJ1-1|TRBV12-3/TRBV12-4|NA
TGTGCCAGCAGTTTCGGACCTAACACTGAAGCTTTCTTT
CASSFGPNTEAFF
>NA|TRBJ2-7|TRBV4-3|TRBD1
TGCGCCAGCAGTTCCCGGGACAGGGCATACGAGCAGTACTTC
CASSSRDRAYEQYF
>NA|TRBJ1-2|TRBV7-9|NA
TGTGCCAGCAGCTTAGGGGACTCGGTTTATGGCTACACCTTC
CASSLGDSVYGYTF
>NA|TRBJ2-7|TRBV7-3|TRBD2
TGTGCCAGCAGCTTAACTGGCGGGAGCTCCTACGAGCAGTACTTC
CASSLTGGSSYEQYF
>NA|TRBJ1-1|TRBV15|NA
TGTGCCACCAACTGGGTGAATGGGGCAGCGCCTTTCTTT
CATNWVNGAAPFF
>NA|TRBJ1-5|TRBV6-6|NA
TGTGCCAGCCACGGGACCGGGGATAATAGCAATCAGCCCCAGCATTTT
CASHGTGDNSNQPQHF
>once|TRBJ2-3|TRBV7-9|TRBD1
TGTGCCAGCAGCATCCAGGGGGCAGATACGCAGTATTTT
CASSIQGADTQYF
>NA|TRBJ1-4|TRBV18|NA
TGTGCCAGCTCACCGCAGGGTGAGGAAAAACTGTTTTTT
CASSPQGEEKLFF
>NA|TRBJ1-5|TRBV15|NA
TGTGCCACCAGCAGAGATTGGGGGGAGGGCCTGCCCCAGCATTTT
CATSRDWGEGLPQHF
>once|TRBJ1-2|TRBV27|NA
TGTGCCAGCAGTTTGGAAAGAAACTATGGCTACACCTTC
CASSLERNYGYTF
>NA|TRBJ2-3|TRBV28|TRBD2
TGTGCCAGCAGTTTGCAGGGAGTATCGGGAGCGGGAGCCCCAGATACGCAGTATTTT
CASSLQGVSGAGAPDTQYF
>NA|TRBJ2-7|TRBV5-8|NA
TGTGCCAGCAGCCCCGCTCTCGAGCAGTACTTC
CASSPALEQYF
>NA|TRBJ1-4|TRBV11-2|TRBD1
TGTGCCAGCAGCTTATCAGGGGGCATCGGGGAAAAACTGTTTTTT
CASSLSGGIGEKLFF
>NA|TRBJ1-2|TRBV19|NA
TGTGCCAGTAGTTTAGGGGGTCAGTATGGCTACACCTTC
CASSLGGQYGYTF
>NA|TRBJ2-2|TRBV6-4|NA
TGTGCCAGCAGTGTACAGGCAGACACCGGGGAGCTGTTTTTT
CASSVQADTGELFF
>NA|TRBJ2-7|TRBV5-4|TRBD2
TGTGCCAGCAGCACTGGGTGGGCTAGCGGGAGAGACGAGCAGTACTTC
CASSTGWASGRDEQYF
>NA|TRBJ1-5|TRBV28|TRBD1
TGTGCCAGCAGCCGACAGGGGTCGGGCAATCAGCCCCAGCATTTT
CASSRQGSGNQPQHF
>NA|TRBJ1-2|TRBV13|NA
TGTGCCAGCAGCCAGGGAAACTATGGCTACACCTTC
CASSQGNYGYTF